The entry that follows covers one T cell receptor (beta chain) sequence. This record belongs to a study of Graves' ophthalmopathy and Graves' hyperthyroidism. Germline CDR1 LNHNV, CDR2 YYDKDF (reference sequence). The length of the CDR3 is 16 residues. V trimming: 1 base; J trimming: 7 bases; junction bases outside the gene matches: 7. The sequenced template was RNA, covering the TCR beta CDR3 region. After a first-round RT-PCR with HTBI primers, a second-round multiplex PCR was run. TCRdb re-called the multiplex PCR reads with MiXCR, one entry per CDR3 protein. The sample includes more than 1,000,000 distinct CDR3 sequences, about 36% of them seen just once.

The receptor was derived from an adult man with Graves' hyperthyroidism. The sequencing input was peripheral blood or thyroid tissue (not recorded which). V gene TRBV15 combines with J gene TRBJ1-6; 7 bases agree with TRBD1. The CDR3 sequence is CATSRGYRGRNSPLHF. CDR3 coding DNA: TGTGCCACCAGCAGAGGGTACAGGGGACGCAATTCACCCCTCCACTTT.